This TCR beta chain was recovered during a study of blood T cell repertoires in COVID-19 (TCRdb year 2020). In the study overall: Samples covering the acute and convalescent phases of COVID-19 were provided by collaborators in the United States, Italy and Spain. The prospective study material was composed of cDNA or gDNA derived from T cells, B-cell-depleted T cells, or PBMCs. Subjects who had been exposed to COVID-19, were actively infected with it, or had recovered from it provided the deeply sampled blood TCRbeta repertoires that made up the dataset. The repertoires were released in a freely available public database intended as a resource for research on the immune response to SARS-CoV-2. The samples were drawn from two sources: the first 160 participants of the ongoing ImmuneRACE study, and about 1,300 subjects contributed by 6 global collaborators. A de-identified subject ID, COVID-19 status, age in years and sex were almost always included in the sample metadata. Where available, HLA class I and class II types were obtained from metadata supplied by the sample provider rather than from assay-based typing.

Points the paper makes about the study in general: How much clinical and demographic metadata was included differed by source and by participant, and the metadata was provided uncurated.

Enrolling through a virtual design, the prospective study's participants ranged in age from roughly 18 to 100 years and lived across roughly 23 United States geographic areas. Cohort assignment in the prospective study relied on participant-reported clinical history from a screening survey and a study questionnaire. Mobile phlebotomists in the prospective study collected whole blood, serum and a nasopharyngeal or oropharyngeal swab from every participant. Over an approximately 2-month period, participants in the prospective study had the option of providing additional blood draws and questionnaires. Before DNA extraction, prospective study blood samples were shipped either frozen or at room temperature. The immunoSEQ Assay, a bias-controlled multiplex PCR, was used to amplify TCRbeta CDR3 regions from genomic DNA. For the original study's pipeline: The number of nucleated cells in each sample was estimated by amplification of reference gene primers within the assay. Sequence reads were collapsed and filtered to measure the absolute abundance of every unique TCRbeta CDR3 rearrangement. Productive Simpson clonality was computed per sample as the square root of Simpson's diversity index over productive rearrangements. The clones in this table, taken by TCRdb from immuneACCESS, are in-frame only. Not every clone is retained; where verified, under half of the shortfall comes from an unresolved V gene, and the cause of the rest is unknown. V, J and clone size were drawn from that table, and D and trimming were deduced from the DNA. The sample table contains about 230,000 clones; only one count was recorded for about 87% of them. The top ten constitute approximately 2.3% of the sample.

This clone has just one count. Its antigen remains undetermined. Nothing much larger sits one base from this clone, and base qualities are not available. The CDR3, cysteine through phenylalanine, is 15 amino acids long. Just CDR3 DNA is preserved here, 45 bases in frame from base 1. Reading the germline V gene (reference sequence) gives CDR1 LNHDA and CDR2 SQIVND. Trimming accounts for 5 bases at V and 9 bases at J, while the number of junction bases matched to no gene is 11. The TCR originated in a woman aged 35 to 49 with acute COVID-19. The rearrangement combines TRBV19 with TRBJ2-1; 9 middle bases align to TRBD1. Sequencing was performed on PBMCs or T cells enriched from blood (not recorded which). The DNA sequence is given as TGTGCCAGTAGTTTCGGGACAGGGTATCAGGGTGAGCAGTTCTTC. It translates to CASSFGTGYQGEQFF.